This is a list of T cell receptor beta chains from one sample in a study of identical twins. TCRdb reanalysed the 5' RACE reads using MiXCR and keeps one entry per CDR3 protein. The profile covers around 1.7 million distinct CDR3 sequences, with 25% to 35% appearing a single time and around 0.3% taken by the ten largest. The source material was cord blood. These TCRs come from a newborn girl in good health. Both conserved end residues are trimmed from each CDR3. A row's size may be missing; if present it is once, few, many or a size class.

clone size: many; V gene: TRBV10-3; CDR3 protein: ASYRGTANSPLH
clone size: NA; V gene: TRBV6-6; CDR3 protein: ASSYAYNTGELF
clone size: NA; V gene: TRBV5-1; CDR3 protein: ASSLEGALYEQY
clone size: NA; V gene: TRBV9; CDR3 protein: ASSGTPNSNQPQH
clone size: many; V gene: TRBV20-1; CDR3 protein: SAGLAGGSYNEQF
clone size: NA; V gene: TRBV20-1; CDR3 protein: SARDARRTDTQY
clone size: NA; V gene: TRBV3-1; CDR3 protein: ASSRTQSLTSATYEQY
clone size: NA; V gene: TRBV5-1; CDR3 protein: ASSLETGDGYT
clone size: few; V gene: TRBV28; CDR3 protein: ASSPYTYGYT
clone size: NA; V gene: TRBV20-1; CDR3 protein: SARDIRVAKETQY
clone size: NA; V gene: TRBV20-1; CDR3 protein: SARPRPHSYEQY
clone size: NA; V gene: TRBV25-1; CDR3 protein: ASSDGGSSQPQH
clone size: NA; V gene: TRBV4-1; CDR3 protein: ASSHGQGRRDTQY
clone size: many; V gene: TRBV12-3/TRBV12-4; CDR3 protein: ASSPLISSYEQY
clone size: few; V gene: TRBV7-2; CDR3 protein: ASSLDSGTGEQY
clone size: few; V gene: TRBV7-2; CDR3 protein: ASSLWGVLAKNMQY
clone size: few; V gene: TRBV12-3/TRBV12-4; CDR3 protein: ASSLAGGTNTEAF
clone size: NA; V gene: TRBV20-1; CDR3 protein: SASKGIAGYNEQF
clone size: few; V gene: TRBV5-6; CDR3 protein: ASSLYPDRNYEQY
clone size: NA; V gene: TRBV20-1; CDR3 protein: SASSEVAPRTDTQY
clone size: NA; V gene: TRBV7-2; CDR3 protein: ASSPQNGEAF
clone size: few; V gene: TRBV6-5; CDR3 protein: ASSYSSRITEQF
clone size: NA; V gene: TRBV5-6; CDR3 protein: ASSSRPDTRY
clone size: NA; V gene: TRBV24-1; CDR3 protein: ATSDGWVSYNEQF
clone size: NA; V gene: TRBV5-1; CDR3 protein: ASSTGDTYNEQF
clone size: NA; V gene: TRBV7-9; CDR3 protein: ASSTGTGGIHEQY
clone size: few; V gene: TRBV7-2; CDR3 protein: ASSSAGTVNSPLH
clone size: NA; V gene: TRBV2; CDR3 protein: ASRKPGPSPNEQF
clone size: NA; V gene: TRBV3-1; CDR3 protein: ASSQDPSGMGITDTQY
clone size: NA; V gene: TRBV28; CDR3 protein: ASSRRDGLTDSYEQY
clone size: NA; V gene: TRBV6-6; CDR3 protein: ASKVDRGEAF
clone size: few; V gene: TRBV27; CDR3 protein: ASSTFRKVYNEQF
clone size: few; V gene: TRBV20-1; CDR3 protein: SARQGMMNTEAF
clone size: NA; V gene: TRBV7-9; CDR3 protein: ASNQISGGFYNEQF